The entry below gives a single T cell receptor beta chain sequence along with its context. The antigen remains unidentified. There were eight separate reactions per sample in which cDNA was made. TCRdb derives one entry per CDR3 protein from the 5' RACE reads, leaving out DNA. Its table lists 200,000 to 250,000 distinct CDR3 sequences. The CDR3 totals 15 residues. Germline CDR1 is KGHSH and CDR2 is LQKENI. These data originate in a study of monozygotic twins with inflammatory bowel disease. Overall study findings and caveats: Inverse Simpson values showed less TCRbeta diversity in IBD patients than in their healthy co-twins.

The sequencing input was blood. The V and J genes are TRBV18 and TRBJ2-3; TCRdb outputs TRBD2, but without DNA this stays unchecked. This receptor was identified in a human donor with ulcerative colitis or Crohn's disease, or a healthy co-twin of an affected twin (not recorded which). The CDR3 region is CASSQYPPSTDTQYF. The complete variable domain, with remaining parts taken from reference TRBV18 and TRBJ2-3, reads NAGVMQNPRHLVRRRGQEARLRCSPMKGHSHVYWYRQLPEEGLKFMVYLQKENIIDESGMPKERFSAEFPKEGPSILRIQQVVRGDSAAYFCASSQYPPSTDTQYFGPGTRLTVL.